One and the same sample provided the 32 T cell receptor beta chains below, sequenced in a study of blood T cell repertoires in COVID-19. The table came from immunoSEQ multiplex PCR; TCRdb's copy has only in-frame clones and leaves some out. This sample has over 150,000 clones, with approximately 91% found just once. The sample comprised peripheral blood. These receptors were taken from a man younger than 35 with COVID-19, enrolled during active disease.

The CDR3 DNA reads as TGCGCCAGCAGCCAGGGACAGGGGGCTGACAATCAGCCCCAGCATTTT. It translates to CASSQGQGADNQPQHF. The chain has TRBV4-1 and TRBJ1-5, with 12 nucleotides matching TRBD1. Germline CDR1 and CDR2: MGHRA and YSYEKL. The CDR3 has 16 amino acids. J lost 3 bases, V lost 3 bases, and 3 bases had no gene match.

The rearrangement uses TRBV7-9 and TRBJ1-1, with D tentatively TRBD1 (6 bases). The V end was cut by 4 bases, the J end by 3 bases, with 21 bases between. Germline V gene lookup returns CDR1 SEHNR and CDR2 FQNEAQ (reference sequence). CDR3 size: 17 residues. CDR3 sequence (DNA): TGTGCCAGCAGCTCAATTCTGGGGCAGGGGAGGGACACTGAAGCTTTCTTT. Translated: CASSSILGQGRDTEAFF.

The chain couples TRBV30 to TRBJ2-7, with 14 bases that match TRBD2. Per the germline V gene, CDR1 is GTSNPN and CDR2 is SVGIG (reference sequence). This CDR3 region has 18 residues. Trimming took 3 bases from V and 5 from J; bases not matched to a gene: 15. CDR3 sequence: CAWSLRLAGGRFFDEQYF. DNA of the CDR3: TGTGCCTGGAGCCTGAGACTAGCGGGAGGGCGTTTTTTCGACGAGCAGTACTTC.

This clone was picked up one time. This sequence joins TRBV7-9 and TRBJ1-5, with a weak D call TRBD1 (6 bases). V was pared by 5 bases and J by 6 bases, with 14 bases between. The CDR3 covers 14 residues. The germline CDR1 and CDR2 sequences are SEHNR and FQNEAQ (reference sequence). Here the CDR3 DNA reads TGTGCCAGCAGCCAGGGTACAGGGTCTCAGCCCCAGCATTTT. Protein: CASSQGTGSQPQHF.

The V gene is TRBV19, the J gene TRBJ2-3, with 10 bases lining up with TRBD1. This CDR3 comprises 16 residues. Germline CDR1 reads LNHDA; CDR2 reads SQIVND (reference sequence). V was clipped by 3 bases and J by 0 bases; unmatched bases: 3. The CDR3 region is CASSIRTGGSTDTQYF. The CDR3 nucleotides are TGTGCCAGTAGTATTCGGACAGGGGGTAGCACAGATACGCAGTATTTT.

CDR3 bases: TGCGCCAGTCGGGGGAGCGAGACCCAGTACTTC. The encoded protein is CASRGSETQYF. This chain joins TRBV5-1 and TRBJ2-5; weak D call: TRBD2 (6 bases). Trimming removed 8 bases from V and 5 bases from J, with 10 bases in between. Germline V gene data show CDR1 as SGHRS and CDR2 as YFSETQ. The CDR3 loop spans 11 amino acids. Using reference TRBV5-1 and TRBJ2-5 for the parts outside the CDR3, the full variable domain is KAGVTQTPRYLIKTRGQQVTLSCSPISGHRSVSWYQQTPGQGLQFLFEYFSETQRNKGNFPGRFSGRQFSNSRSEMNVSTLELGDSALYLCASRGSETQYFGPGTRLLVL.

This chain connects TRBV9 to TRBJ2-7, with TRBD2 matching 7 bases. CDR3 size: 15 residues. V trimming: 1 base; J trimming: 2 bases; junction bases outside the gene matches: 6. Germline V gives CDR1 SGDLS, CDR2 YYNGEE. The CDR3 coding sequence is TGTGCCAGCAGCGTATTCGACAGCGGGGCCTACGAGCAGTACTTC. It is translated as CASSVFDSGAYEQYF.

The CDR3 is CASSQDLRRPLYGYTF. For the CDR3, the DNA is TGTGCCAGCAGCCAAGATCTGAGGAGACCCCTCTATGGCTACACCTTC. The chain employs TRBV3-1 (or the pseudogene TRBV3-2) and TRBJ1-2, with D unclear. Trimming pared 0 bases from V and 4 bases from J, leaving 15 bases between. CDR1 is LGHDT, CDR2 YNNKEL, per germline (reference sequence). The CDR3 runs 16 residues.

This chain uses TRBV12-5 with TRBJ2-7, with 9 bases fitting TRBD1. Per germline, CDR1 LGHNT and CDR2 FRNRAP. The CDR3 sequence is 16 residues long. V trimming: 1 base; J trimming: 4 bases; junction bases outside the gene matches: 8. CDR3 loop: CASGLGRGTGQYEQYF. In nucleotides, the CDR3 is TGTGCTAGTGGTTTGGGGCGGGGGACAGGGCAATACGAGCAGTACTTC.

The CDR3 DNA follows: TGTGCCAGCATCTTGGAGCGTGGGACCGGGGAGCTGTTTTTT. Its translation: CASILERGTGELFF. This rearrangement joins TRBV6-6 to TRBJ2-2; no clear D gene. The CDR3 consists of 14 residues. V was trimmed by 7 bases and J by 5 bases, leaving 14 bases between them. CDR1 is MNHNY, CDR2 SVGAGI, per germline (reference sequence).

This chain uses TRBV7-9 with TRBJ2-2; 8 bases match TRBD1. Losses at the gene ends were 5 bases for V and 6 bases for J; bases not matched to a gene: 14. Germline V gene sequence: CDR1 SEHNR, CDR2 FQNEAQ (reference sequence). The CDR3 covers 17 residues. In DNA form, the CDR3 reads TGTGCCAGCAGCCCCCGTTCAGGGACAGGCCGGTCCGGGGAGCTGTTTTTT. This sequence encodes CASSPRSGTGRSGELFF.

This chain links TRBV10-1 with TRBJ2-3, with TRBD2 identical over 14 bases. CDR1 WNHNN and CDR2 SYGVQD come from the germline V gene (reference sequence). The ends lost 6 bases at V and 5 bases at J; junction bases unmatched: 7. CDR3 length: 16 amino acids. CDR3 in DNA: TGCGCCAGCAGCCCCACAGGACTAGCGGGAGGAGATACGCAGTATTTT. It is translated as CASSPTGLAGGDTQYF.

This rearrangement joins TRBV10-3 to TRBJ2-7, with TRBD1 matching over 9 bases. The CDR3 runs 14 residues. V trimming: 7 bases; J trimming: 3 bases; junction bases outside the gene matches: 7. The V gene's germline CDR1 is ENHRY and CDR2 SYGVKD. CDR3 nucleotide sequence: TGTGCCATCAATGGACAGGGGAATGACTACGAGCAGTACTTC. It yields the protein CAINGQGNDYEQYF.

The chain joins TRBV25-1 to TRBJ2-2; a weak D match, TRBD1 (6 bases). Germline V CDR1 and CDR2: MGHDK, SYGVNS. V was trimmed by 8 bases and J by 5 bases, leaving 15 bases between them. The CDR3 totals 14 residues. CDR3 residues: CASRVQGRTGELFF. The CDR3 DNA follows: TGTGCCAGCCGTGTACAGGGAAGGACCGGGGAGCTGTTTTTT.

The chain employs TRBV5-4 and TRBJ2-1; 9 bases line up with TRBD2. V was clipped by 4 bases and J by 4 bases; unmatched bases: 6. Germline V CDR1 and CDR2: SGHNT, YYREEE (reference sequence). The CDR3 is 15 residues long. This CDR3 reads CASSQTSGTYNEQFF. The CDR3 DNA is TGTGCCAGCAGCCAGACTAGCGGAACATACAATGAGCAGTTCTTC.

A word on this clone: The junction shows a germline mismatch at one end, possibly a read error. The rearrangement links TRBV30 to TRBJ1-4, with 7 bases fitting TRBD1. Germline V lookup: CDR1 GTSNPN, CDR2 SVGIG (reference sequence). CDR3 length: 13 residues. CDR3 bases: TGTGCCTGGAACGCAGGGGGGCATGAAAAACTGCTTTTT. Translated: CAWNAGGHEKLLF.

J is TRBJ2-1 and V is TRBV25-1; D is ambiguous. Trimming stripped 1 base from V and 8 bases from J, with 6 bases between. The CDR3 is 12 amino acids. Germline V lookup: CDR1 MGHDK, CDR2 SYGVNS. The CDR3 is CASSEFDYEQFF. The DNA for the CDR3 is TGTGCCAGCAGTGAATTCGACTATGAGCAGTTCTTC.

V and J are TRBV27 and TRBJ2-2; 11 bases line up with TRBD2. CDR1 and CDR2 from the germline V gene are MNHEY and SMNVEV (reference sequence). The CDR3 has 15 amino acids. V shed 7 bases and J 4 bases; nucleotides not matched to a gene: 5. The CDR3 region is CASKLGLAGTGELFF. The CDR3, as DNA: TGTGCCAGCAAGTTAGGACTAGCGGGCACCGGGGAGCTGTTTTTT.

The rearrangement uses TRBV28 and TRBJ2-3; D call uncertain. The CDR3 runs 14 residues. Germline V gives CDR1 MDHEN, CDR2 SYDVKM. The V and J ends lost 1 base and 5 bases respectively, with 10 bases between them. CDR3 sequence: CASSLLALEDTQYF. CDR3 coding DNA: TGTGCCAGCAGTTTATTAGCTTTGGAAGATACGCAGTATTTT.

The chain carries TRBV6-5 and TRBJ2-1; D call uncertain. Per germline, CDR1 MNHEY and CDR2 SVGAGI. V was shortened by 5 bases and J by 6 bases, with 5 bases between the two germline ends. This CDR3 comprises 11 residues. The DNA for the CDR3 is TGTGCCAGCAGTAGCCCCAATGAGCAGTTCTTC. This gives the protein CASSSPNEQFF.

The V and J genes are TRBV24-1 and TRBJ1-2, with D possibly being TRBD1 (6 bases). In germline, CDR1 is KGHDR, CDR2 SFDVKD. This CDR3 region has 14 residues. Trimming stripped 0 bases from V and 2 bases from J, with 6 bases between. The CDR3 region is CATSDLGQNYGYTF. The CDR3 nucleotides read TGTGCCACCAGTGATTTGGGACAGAACTATGGCTACACCTTC.

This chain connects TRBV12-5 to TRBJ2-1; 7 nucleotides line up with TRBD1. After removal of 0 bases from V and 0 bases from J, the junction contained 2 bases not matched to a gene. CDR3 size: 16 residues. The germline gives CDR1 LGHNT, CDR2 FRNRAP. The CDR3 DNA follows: TGTGCTAGTGGTTTGGTACAGGGGAGCTCCTACAATGAGCAGTTCTTC. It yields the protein CASGLVQGSSYNEQFF.

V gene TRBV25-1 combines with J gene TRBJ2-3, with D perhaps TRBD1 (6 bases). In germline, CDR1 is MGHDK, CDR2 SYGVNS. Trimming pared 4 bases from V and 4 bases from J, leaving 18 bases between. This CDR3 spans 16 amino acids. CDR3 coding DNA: TGTGCCAGCAGTGGACAAACAGGGAAGAAGGCAGATACGCAGTATTTT. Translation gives CASSGQTGKKADTQYF.

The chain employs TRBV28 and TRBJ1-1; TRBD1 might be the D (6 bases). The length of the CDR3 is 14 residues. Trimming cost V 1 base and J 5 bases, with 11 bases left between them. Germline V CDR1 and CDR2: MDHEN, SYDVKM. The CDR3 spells CASSLYRAETEAFF. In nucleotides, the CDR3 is TGTGCCAGCAGTTTATACAGGGCAGAGACTGAAGCTTTCTTT.

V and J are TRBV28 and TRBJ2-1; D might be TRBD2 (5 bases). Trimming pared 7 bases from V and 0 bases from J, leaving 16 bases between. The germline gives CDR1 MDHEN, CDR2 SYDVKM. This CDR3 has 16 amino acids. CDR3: CASIGLVGSSYNEQFF. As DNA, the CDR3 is TGTGCCAGCATTGGTCTCGTGGGGAGCTCCTACAATGAGCAGTTCTTC. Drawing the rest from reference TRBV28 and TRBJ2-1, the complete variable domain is DVKVTQSSRYLVKRTGEKVFLECVQDMDHENMFWYRQDPGLGLRLIYFSYDVKMKEKGDIPEGYSVSREKKERFSLILESASTNQTSMYLCASIGLVGSSYNEQFFGPGTRLTVL.

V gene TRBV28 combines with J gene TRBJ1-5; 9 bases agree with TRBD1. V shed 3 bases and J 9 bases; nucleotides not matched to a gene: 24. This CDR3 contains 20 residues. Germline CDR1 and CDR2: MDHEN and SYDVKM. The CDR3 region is CASSFGLGQGSPLSGGPQHF. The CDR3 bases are TGTGCCAGCAGTTTTGGGCTCGGACAGGGGTCCCCACTTAGCGGGGGGCCCCAGCATTTT.

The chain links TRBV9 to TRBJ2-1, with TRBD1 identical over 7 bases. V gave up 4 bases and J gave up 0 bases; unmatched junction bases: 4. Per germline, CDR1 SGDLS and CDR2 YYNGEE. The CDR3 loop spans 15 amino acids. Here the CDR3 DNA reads TGTGCCAGCAGCCCCTGGGACAGCTCCTACAATGAGCAGTTCTTC. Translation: CASSPWDSSYNEQFF.

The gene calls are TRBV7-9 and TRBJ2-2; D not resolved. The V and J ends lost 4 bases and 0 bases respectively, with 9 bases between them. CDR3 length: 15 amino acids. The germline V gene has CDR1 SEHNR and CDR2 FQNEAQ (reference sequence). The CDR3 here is CASSSLPANTGELFF. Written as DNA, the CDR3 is TGTGCCAGCAGCTCACTCCCTGCGAACACCGGGGAGCTGTTTTTT.

In DNA, the CDR3 is TGTGCCAGCAGCCAAGGGGCAGTATCCTACGAGCAGTACTTC. Translation: CASSQGAVSYEQYF. The chain employs TRBV7-9 and TRBJ2-7, with D maybe TRBD1 (5 bases). CDR1 and CDR2 (germline): SEHNR, FQNEAQ (reference sequence). The CDR3 loop spans 14 amino acids. V gave up 5 bases and J gave up 1 base, with 12 bases separating them. The whole variable domain, filled in from reference TRBV7-9 and TRBJ2-7, reads DTGVSQNPRHKITKRGQNVTFRCDPISEHNRLYWYRQTLGQGPEFLTYFQNEAQLEKSRLLSDRFSAERPKGSFSTLEIQRTEQGDSAMYLCASSQGAVSYEQYFGPGTRLTVT.

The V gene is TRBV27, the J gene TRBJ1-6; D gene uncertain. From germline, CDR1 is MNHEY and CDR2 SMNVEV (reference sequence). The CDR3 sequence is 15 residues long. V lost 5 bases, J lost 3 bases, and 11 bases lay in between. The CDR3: CASSDREFYNSPLHF. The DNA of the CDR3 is TGTGCCAGCAGTGACCGGGAATTCTATAATTCACCCCTCCACTTT.

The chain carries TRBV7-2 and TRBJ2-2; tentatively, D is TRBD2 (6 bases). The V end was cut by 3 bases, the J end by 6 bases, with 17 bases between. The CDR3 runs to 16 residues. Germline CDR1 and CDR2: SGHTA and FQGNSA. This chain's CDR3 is CASSFGQGGGAGELFF. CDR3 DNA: TGTGCCAGCAGCTTTGGGCAGGGTGGAGGGGCCGGGGAGCTGTTTTTT.

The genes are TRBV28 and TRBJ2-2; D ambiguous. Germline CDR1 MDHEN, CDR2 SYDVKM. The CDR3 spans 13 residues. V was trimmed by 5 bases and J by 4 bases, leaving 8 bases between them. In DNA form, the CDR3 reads TGTGCCAGCAGTCCCCCCAGCACCGGGGAGCTGTTTTTT. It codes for CASSPPSTGELFF.